This T cell receptor beta chain was profiled in a study of monozygotic twins with inflammatory bowel disease. Overall study findings and caveats: In patient repertoires, differing immunosuppressive treatments may have added some variability.

Germline V gene data show CDR1 as SGHAT and CDR2 as FQNNGV. The CDR3 is made up of 17 amino acids. Template switching added UMIs carrying a 6-nucleotide sample barcode. Following a re-call of the 5' RACE reads, TCRdb has one entry per CDR3 protein and lacks DNA. This specimen shows approximately 200,000 distinct CDR3 sequences; the ten leading clones hold 1.6%. In regard to this clonotype: Its specificity is unknown.

Sequencing was performed on blood. The chain couples TRBV11-2 to TRBJ2-7; the TCRdb call, TRBD1, lacks DNA for checking. This receptor was obtained from a human donor with ulcerative colitis or Crohn's disease, or a healthy co-twin of an affected twin (not recorded which). The CDR3 protein is CASSLDVFRRGHYEQYF.